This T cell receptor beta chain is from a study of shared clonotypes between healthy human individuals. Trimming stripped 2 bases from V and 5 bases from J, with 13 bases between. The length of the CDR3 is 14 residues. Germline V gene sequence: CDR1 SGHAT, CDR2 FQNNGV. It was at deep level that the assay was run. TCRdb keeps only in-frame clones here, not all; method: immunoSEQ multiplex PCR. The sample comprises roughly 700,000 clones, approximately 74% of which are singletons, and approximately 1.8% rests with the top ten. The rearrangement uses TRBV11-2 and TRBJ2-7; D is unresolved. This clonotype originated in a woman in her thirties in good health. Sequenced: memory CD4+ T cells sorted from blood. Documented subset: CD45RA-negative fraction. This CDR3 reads CASSLNPTPHEQYF. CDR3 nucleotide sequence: TGTGCCAGCAGCTTAAACCCTACCCCCCACGAGCAGTACTTC.